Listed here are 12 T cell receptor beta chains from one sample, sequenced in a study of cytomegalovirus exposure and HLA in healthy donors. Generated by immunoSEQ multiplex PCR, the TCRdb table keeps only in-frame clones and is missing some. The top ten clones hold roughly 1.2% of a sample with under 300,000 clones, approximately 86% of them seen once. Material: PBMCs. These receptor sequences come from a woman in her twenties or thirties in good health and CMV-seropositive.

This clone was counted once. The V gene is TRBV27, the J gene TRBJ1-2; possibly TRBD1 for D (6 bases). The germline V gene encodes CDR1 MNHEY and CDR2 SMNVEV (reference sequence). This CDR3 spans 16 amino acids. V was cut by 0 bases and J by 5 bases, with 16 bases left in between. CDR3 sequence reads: CASSLSVSGEGYGYTF. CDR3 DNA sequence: TGTGCCAGCAGTTTATCTGTCTCAGGGGAAGGATATGGCTACACCTTC.

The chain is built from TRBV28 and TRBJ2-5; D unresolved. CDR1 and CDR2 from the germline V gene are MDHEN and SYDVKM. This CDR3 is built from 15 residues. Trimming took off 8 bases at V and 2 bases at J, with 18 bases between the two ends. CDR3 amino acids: CASLSHAQVQETQYF. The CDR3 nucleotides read TGTGCCAGCCTCTCCCATGCGCAAGTTCAAGAGACCCAGTACTTC.

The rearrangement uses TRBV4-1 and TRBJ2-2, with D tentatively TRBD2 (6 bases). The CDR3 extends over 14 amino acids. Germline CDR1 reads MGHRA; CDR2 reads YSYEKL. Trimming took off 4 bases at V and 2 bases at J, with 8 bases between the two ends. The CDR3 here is CASSPGVNTGELFF. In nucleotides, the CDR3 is TGCGCCAGCAGCCCGGGAGTTAACACCGGGGAGCTGTTTTTT.

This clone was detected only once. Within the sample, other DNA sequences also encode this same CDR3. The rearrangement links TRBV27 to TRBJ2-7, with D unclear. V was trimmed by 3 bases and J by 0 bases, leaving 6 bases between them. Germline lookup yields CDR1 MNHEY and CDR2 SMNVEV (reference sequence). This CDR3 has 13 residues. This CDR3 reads CASSLSYSYEQYF. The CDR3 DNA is TGTGCCAGCAGTTTGTCTTACTCCTACGAGCAGTACTTC.

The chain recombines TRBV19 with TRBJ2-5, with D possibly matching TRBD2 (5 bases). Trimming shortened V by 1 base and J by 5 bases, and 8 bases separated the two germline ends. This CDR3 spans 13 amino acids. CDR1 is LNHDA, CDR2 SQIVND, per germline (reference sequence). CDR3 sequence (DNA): TGTGCCAGTAGTATAGTGCGCGGGGAGACCCAGTACTTC. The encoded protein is CASSIVRGETQYF.

As DNA, the CDR3 is TGTGCCAGCAGCGTAGTAGGGGGCCCCTCCTACAATGAGCAGTTCTTC. Translated, it gives CASSVVGGPSYNEQFF. The V gene is TRBV9, the J gene TRBJ2-1, with 7 bases that match TRBD1. The V gene end was trimmed by 0 bases and the J gene end by 0 bases; junction bases not matched to a gene: 3. Germline CDR1 SGDLS, CDR2 YYNGEE. The CDR3 is 16 amino acids.

The CDR3 coding sequence is TGTGCCAGCAGCTTAGATATCGGGTCCTACGAGCAGTACTTC. Protein sequence: CASSLDIGSYEQYF. The rearrangement joins TRBV7-6 to TRBJ2-7, with D hard to call. Trimming pared 1 base from V and 1 base from J, leaving 8 bases between. CDR1 is SGHVS, CDR2 FNYEAQ, per germline. CDR3 length: 14 amino acids. Looking up the rest from reference TRBV7-6 and TRBJ2-7 gives the full variable domain: GAGVSQSPRYKVTKRGQDVALRCDPISGHVSLYWYRQALGQGPEFLTYFNYEAQQDKSGLPNDRFSAERPEGSISTLTIQRTEQRDSAMYRCASSLDIGSYEQYFGPGTRLTVT.

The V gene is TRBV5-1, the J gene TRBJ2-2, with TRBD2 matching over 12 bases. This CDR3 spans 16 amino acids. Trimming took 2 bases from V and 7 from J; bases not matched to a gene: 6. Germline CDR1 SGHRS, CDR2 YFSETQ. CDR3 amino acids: CASSFTRTSGNGELFF. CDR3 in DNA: TGCGCCAGCAGCTTCACACGGACTAGCGGGAACGGGGAGCTGTTTTTT.

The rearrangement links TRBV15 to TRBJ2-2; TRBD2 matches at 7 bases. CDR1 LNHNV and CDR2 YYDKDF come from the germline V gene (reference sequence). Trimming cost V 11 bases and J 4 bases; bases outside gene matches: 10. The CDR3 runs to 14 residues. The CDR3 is CAVRGGEGTGELFF. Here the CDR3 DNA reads TGTGCCGTCCGGGGAGGGGAGGGCACCGGGGAGCTGTTTTTT. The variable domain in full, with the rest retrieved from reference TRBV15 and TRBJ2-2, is DAMVIQNPRYQVTQFGKPVTLSCSQTLNHNVMYWYQQKSSQAPKLLFHYYDKDFNNEADTPDNFQSRRPNTSFCFLDIRSPGLGDTAMYLCAVRGGEGTGELFFGEGSRLTVL.

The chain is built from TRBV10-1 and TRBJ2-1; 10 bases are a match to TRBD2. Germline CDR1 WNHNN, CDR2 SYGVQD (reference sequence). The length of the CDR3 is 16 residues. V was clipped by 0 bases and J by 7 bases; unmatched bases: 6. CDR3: CASSESRLAGVNEQFF. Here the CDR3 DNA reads TGCGCCAGCAGTGAGTCGAGGCTAGCGGGAGTGAATGAGCAGTTCTTC.

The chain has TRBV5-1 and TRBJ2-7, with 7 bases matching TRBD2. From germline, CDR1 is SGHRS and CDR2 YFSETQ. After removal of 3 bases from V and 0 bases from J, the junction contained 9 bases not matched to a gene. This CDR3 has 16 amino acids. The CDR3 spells CASSSGPPGGSYEQYF. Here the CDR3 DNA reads TGCGCCAGCAGCTCTGGACCCCCGGGGGGCTCCTACGAGCAGTACTTC.

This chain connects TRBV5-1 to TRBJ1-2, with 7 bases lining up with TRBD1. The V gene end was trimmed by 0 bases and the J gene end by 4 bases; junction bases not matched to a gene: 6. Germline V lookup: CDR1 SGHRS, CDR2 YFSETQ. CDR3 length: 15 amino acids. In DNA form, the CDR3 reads TGCGCCAGCAGCTTGGAAGGGGGCGGCACCTATGGCTACACCTTC. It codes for CASSLEGGGTYGYTF.